This TCR beta chain was sequenced in a study of blood T cell repertoires in COVID-19. The wider study: The study drew acute and convalescent COVID-19 samples from the United States, Italy and Spain. T cells, B-cell-depleted T cells, or PBMCs supplied cDNA or gDNA.

Original processing methods: Amplification with reference gene primers provided the estimates of nucleated cell counts. Clones were read by immunoSEQ multiplex PCR, and TCRdb kept only the in-frame ones, dropping some. V, J and clone size are taken as reported in that table, and D and trimming were inferred from the DNA itself. The sample has 200,000 to 250,000 clones, about nine tenths seen once. Input material: peripheral blood. This TCR was recovered from a woman aged 60 to 75 with acute or convalescent COVID-19.

As DNA, the CDR3 is TGCGCCAGCAGCCAACCAGGACAGGGGGCGCCTGGGGCCAACGTCCTGACTTTC. Translation: CASSQPGQGAPGANVLTF. V gene TRBV4-1 combines with J gene TRBJ2-6, with 11 bases fitting TRBD1. Looked up from germline, CDR1 is MGHRA and CDR2 is YSYEKL. V shed 2 bases, J shed 2 bases, and the junction held 5 bases outside the gene matches. This CDR3 region has 18 residues.